Listed below are T cell receptor beta chains from one sample, sequenced in a study of T cell responses to AZD1222 COVID-19 vaccine. The table came from immunoSEQ multiplex PCR; TCRdb's copy has only in-frame clones and leaves some out. The table lists about 27,000 clones, 92% of them singletons, with 6.5% to 9.5% in the top ten. The specimen was peripheral blood, collected 28 days after the second AZD1222 dose. The receptors here all came from an adult who received the AZD1222 COVID-19 vaccine. Each CDR3 is given with its conserved first and last residue. The D gene is left open where the match is weak. Where a row states a size, it is once, few, many or the class of an expanded clone; other rows omit it.

CATSDPGQGPRDGYTF,TGTGCCACCAGTGATCCCGGACAGGGCCCGAGGGATGGCTACACCTTC,TRBV24-1,.,TRBJ1-2,TRBD1
CASSLGTAYEKLFF,TGCGCCAGCAGCTTAGGGACAGCATATGAAAAACTGTTTTTT,TRBV5-1,.,TRBJ1-4,TRBD1
CASRGPGLAGNTGELFF,TGTGCCAGCAGGGGACCCGGACTAGCGGGGAACACCGGGGAGCTGTTTTTT,TRBV27,.,TRBJ2-2,TRBD2
CASSNWDSFNEQFF,TGTGCCAGCAGTAACTGGGACAGCTTCAATGAGCAGTTCTTC,TRBV6-2/TRBV6-3,.,TRBJ2-1,TRBD1
CASSLYRRYGYTF,TGTGCCAGCAGTTTATATAGACGCTATGGCTACACCTTC,TRBV28,once,TRBJ1-2,.
CARSGGQGCNSPLHF,TGTGCCAGAAGCGGGGGGCAGGGGTGTAATTCACCCCTCCACTTT,TRBV5-3,.,TRBJ1-6,.
CASSRTGSGEQYF,TGTGCCAGCAGTCGGACTGGGTCGGGGGAGCAGTACTTC,TRBV12-3/TRBV12-4,.,TRBJ2-7,.
CASSLGLAGGGQETQYF,TGTGCCAGCAGCTTGGGACTAGCGGGAGGTGGGCAAGAGACCCAGTACTTC,TRBV7-6,.,TRBJ2-5,TRBD2
CASSLLAGGDTQYF,TGTGCCAGCAGCTTACTAGCGGGAGGAGATACGCAGTATTTT,TRBV5-6,.,TRBJ2-3,TRBD2
CASSSDPNTEAFF,TGTGCCAGCAGTTCCGATCCTAACACTGAAGCTTTCTTT,TRBV12-3/TRBV12-4,.,TRBJ1-1,.
CASSLGGQGEWGETEAFF,TGTGCCAGCAGCTTAGGGGGACAGGGGGAGTGGGGTGAGACTGAAGCTTTCTTT,TRBV7-6,.,TRBJ1-1,TRBD1
CASIVFHDNEKLFF,TGTGCCAGCATCGTTTTCCACGATAATGAAAAACTGTTTTTT,TRBV5-6,.,TRBJ1-4,.
CASSLAGGSEKLFF,TGTGCCAGCAGCCTCGCCGGAGGGAGTGAAAAACTGTTTTTT,TRBV14,.,TRBJ1-4,.
CASTRGQRKGDTQYF,TGTGCCAGCACCCGGGGCCAGCGAAAGGGAGATACGCAGTATTTT,TRBV2,.,TRBJ2-3,.
CASSPRDRGHNEQYF,TGTGCCAGCAGCCCCAGGGACAGGGGGCACAACGAGCAGTACTTC,TRBV7-9,.,TRBJ2-7,TRBD1
CASRYDGGGYTF,TGTGCCAGCAGGTACGACGGTGGAGGCTACACCTTC,TRBV6-2/TRBV6-3,.,TRBJ1-2,.
CASSEPTRLRREYGYTF,TGTGCCAGCAGTGAACCCACGAGGTTAAGACGCGAATATGGCTACACCTTC,TRBV6-1,.,TRBJ1-2,.
CSVERGEKLFF,TGCAGCGTTGAACGCGGTGAAAAACTGTTTTTT,TRBV29-1,.,TRBJ1-4,.
CASSRALAGAGGETQYF,TGCGCCAGCAGCCGTGCGTTAGCGGGAGCTGGGGGAGAGACCCAGTACTTC,TRBV4-1,.,TRBJ2-5,TRBD2
CASSLAEGSITEAFF,TGCGCCAGCAGCTTGGCCGAGGGGAGTATTACTGAAGCTTTCTTT,TRBV5-1,.,TRBJ1-1,.
CATLASGANVLTF,TGTGCCACTCTAGCGTCTGGGGCCAACGTCCTGACTTTC,TRBV10-3,.,TRBJ2-6,.
CASSQGGSSTGELFF,TGTGCTAGCAGCCAGGGGGGGTCAAGCACCGGGGAGCTGTTTTTT,TRBV7-7,.,TRBJ2-2,.
CATSPRGTMNTEAFF,TGTGCCACCAGCCCCCGGGGTACTATGAACACTGAAGCTTTCTTT,TRBV15,.,TRBJ1-1,.
CASSKEGQYSYEQYF,TGTGCCAGCAGCAAAGAAGGGCAGTACTCCTACGAGCAGTACTTC,TRBV21-1,.,TRBJ2-7,.
CASSSTAGGPHNEQFF,TGTGCCAGCAGTTCCACAGCGGGAGGGCCGCACAATGAGCAGTTCTTC,TRBV27,.,TRBJ2-1,TRBD2
CASTTVDRAYQSYEQYF,TGTGCCAGCACGACCGTGGACAGGGCTTATCAGTCCTACGAGCAGTACTTC,TRBV28,.,TRBJ2-7,TRBD1
CASSLSGTPVSEQFF,TGTGCCAGCAGCCTTTCCGGGACCCCGGTTTCTGAGCAGTTCTTC,TRBV7-3,.,TRBJ2-1,.
CASSLQGYGYTF,TGTGCCAGCAGTCTACAGGGCTATGGCTACACCTTC,TRBV27,.,TRBJ1-2,.